The clone carrying this T cell receptor beta chain appeared a few times. Sequencing used immunoSEQ multiplex PCR; TCRdb keeps in-frame clones, though not all of them. The table records fewer than 350,000 clones, 70% to 90% of them present only once. This entry comes from a study of blood T cell repertoires in COVID-19. Sequenced sample: peripheral blood. This TCR was recovered from a human donor in a cohort sampled during active COVID-19.

CDR3 protein: CASSSQGGNQPQHF. In DNA form, the CDR3 reads TGTGCCAGCAGCTCACAGGGTGGAAATCAGCCCCAGCATTTT. V is TRBV7-9 and J is TRBJ1-5; maybe TRBD1 (6 bases). CDR1 is SEHNR, CDR2 FQNEAQ, per germline (reference sequence). V lost 4 bases and J lost 4, with 11 bases in between. CDR3 length equals 14 residues.